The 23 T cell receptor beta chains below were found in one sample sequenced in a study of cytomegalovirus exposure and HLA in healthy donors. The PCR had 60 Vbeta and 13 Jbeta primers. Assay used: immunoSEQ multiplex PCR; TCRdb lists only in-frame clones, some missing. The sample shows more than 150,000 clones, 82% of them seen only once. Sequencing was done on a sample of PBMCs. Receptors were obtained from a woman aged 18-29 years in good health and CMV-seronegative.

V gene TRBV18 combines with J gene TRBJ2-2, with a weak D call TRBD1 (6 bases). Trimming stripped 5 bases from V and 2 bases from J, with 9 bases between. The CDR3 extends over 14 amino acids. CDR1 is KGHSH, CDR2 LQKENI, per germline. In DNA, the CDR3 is TGTGCCAGCTCATCGGGACAAAACACCGGGGAGCTGTTTTTT. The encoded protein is CASSSGQNTGELFF.

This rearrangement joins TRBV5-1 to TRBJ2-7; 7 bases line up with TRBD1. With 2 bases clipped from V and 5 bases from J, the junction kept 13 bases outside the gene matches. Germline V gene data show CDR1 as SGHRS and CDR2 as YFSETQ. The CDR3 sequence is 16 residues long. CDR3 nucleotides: TGCGCCAGCAGCTTAAATGGCCCACAGGGGTCGCACGAGCAGTACTTC. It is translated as CASSLNGPQGSHEQYF.

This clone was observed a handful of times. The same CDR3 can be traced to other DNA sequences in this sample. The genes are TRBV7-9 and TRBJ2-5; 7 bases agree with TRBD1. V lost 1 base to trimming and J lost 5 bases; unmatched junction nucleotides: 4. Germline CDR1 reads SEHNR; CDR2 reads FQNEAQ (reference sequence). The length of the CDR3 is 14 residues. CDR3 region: CASSLDRGAETQYF. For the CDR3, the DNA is TGTGCCAGCAGCTTAGACAGGGGCGCTGAGACCCAGTACTTC.

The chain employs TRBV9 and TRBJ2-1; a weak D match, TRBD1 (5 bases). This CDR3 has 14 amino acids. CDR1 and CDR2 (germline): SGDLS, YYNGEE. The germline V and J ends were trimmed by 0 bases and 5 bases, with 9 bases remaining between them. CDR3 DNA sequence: TGTGCCAGCAGCGTAGCTACACAGGACAATGAGCAGTTCTTC. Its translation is CASSVATQDNEQFF.

CDR3 sequence: CSVEDWEGGRAGDTQYF. Written as DNA, the CDR3 is TGCAGCGTTGAAGATTGGGAAGGCGGGAGGGCCGGAGATACGCAGTATTTT. The chain links TRBV29-1 to TRBJ2-3, with 9 bases identical to TRBD2. The CDR3 spans 17 residues. Looked up from germline, CDR1 is SQVTM and CDR2 is ANQGSEA. The V and J ends lost 0 bases and 5 bases, in that order; junction bases with no gene match: 12.

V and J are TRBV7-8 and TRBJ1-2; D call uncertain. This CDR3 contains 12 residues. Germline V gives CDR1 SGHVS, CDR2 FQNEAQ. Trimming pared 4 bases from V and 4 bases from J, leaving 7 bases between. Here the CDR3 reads CASSSSLYGYTF. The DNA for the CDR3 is TGTGCCAGCAGCTCCTCCCTCTATGGCTACACCTTC.

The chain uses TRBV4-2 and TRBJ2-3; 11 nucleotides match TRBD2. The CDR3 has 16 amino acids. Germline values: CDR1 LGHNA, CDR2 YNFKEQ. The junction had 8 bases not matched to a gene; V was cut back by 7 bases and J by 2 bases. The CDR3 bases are TGTGCCAGCACCACACTAGCGGGGGCCTACACAGATACGCAGTATTTT. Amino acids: CASTTLAGAYTDTQYF.

For the CDR3, the DNA is TGTGCCTGGAGGGGGCCTTCAAAGACTTTCTTC. As protein: CAWRGPSKTFF. J is TRBJ2-1 and V is TRBV30, with D possibly being TRBD1 (5 bases). The CDR3 length is 11 residues. V was trimmed by 3 bases and J by 16 bases, leaving 16 bases between them. The germline V gene encodes CDR1 GTSNPN and CDR2 SVGIG (reference sequence).

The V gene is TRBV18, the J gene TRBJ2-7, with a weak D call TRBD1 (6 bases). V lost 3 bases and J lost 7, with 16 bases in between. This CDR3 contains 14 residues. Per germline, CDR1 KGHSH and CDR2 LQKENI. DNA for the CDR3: TGTGCCAGCTCACCGCCTACAGGGTCCCCTGAGCAGTACTTC. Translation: CASSPPTGSPEQYF. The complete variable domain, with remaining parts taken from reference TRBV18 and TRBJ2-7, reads NAGVMQNPRHLVRRRGQEARLRCSPMKGHSHVYWYRQLPEEGLKFMVYLQKENIIDESGMPKERFSAEFPKEGPSILRIQQVVRGDSAAYFCASSPPTGSPEQYFGPGTRLTVT.

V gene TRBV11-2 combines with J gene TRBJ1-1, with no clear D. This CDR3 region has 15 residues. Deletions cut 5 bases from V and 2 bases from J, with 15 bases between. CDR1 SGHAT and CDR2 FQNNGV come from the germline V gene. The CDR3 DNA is TGTGCCAGCAGCCACATGGGCTTTGGAAACACTGAAGCTTTCTTT. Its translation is CASSHMGFGNTEAFF.

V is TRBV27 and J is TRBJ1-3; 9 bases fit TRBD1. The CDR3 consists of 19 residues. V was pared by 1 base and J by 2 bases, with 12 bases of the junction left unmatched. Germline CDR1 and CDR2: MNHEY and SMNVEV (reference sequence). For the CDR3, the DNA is TGTGCCAGCAGTTTATATCCCCCTCTGGGACAGGGAGCTGGAAACACCATATATTTT. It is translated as CASSLYPPLGQGAGNTIYF.

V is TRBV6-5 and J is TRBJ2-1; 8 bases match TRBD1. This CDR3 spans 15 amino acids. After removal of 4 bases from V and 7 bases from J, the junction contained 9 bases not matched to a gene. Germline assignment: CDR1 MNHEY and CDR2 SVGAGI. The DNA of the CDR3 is TGTGCCAGCAGTTGGACAGGGCATATCGGGAATGAGCAGTTCTTC. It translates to CASSWTGHIGNEQFF.

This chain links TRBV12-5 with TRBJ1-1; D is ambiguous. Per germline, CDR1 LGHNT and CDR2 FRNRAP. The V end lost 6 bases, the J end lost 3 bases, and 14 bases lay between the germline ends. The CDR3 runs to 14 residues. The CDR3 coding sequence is TGTGCTAGTGGCTCGGACCCGGGGTACACTGAAGCTTTCTTT. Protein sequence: CASGSDPGYTEAFF.

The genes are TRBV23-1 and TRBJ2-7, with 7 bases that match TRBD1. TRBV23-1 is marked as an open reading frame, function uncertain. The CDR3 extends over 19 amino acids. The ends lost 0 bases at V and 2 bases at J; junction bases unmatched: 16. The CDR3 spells CASSQSRAPGTDRTYEQYF. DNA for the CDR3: TGCGCCAGCAGTCAATCCCGGGCGCCCGGGACAGATCGAACCTACGAGCAGTACTTC.

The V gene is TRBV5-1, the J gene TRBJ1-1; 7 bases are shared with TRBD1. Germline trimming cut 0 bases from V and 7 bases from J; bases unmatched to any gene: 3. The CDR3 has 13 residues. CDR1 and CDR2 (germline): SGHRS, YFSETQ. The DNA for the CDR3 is TGCGCCAGCAGCTTGGACAGGGGTCTTGAAGCTTTCTTT. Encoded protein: CASSLDRGLEAFF.

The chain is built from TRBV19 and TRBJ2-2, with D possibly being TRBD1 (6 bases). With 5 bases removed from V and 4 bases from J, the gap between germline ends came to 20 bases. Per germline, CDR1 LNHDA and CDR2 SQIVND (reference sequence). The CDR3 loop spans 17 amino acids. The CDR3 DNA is TGTGCCAGTAGTTTCGACCCCAGGGGAGCCTTCACCGGGGAGCTGTTTTTT. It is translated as CASSFDPRGAFTGELFF.

In DNA form, the CDR3 reads TGTGCCAGCAGTTGGGGGGACTATGGCTACACCTTC. Translating gives CASSWGDYGYTF. The chain recombines TRBV28 with TRBJ1-2; perhaps TRBD1 as D (5 bases). Germline CDR1 MDHEN, CDR2 SYDVKM. There are 12 residues in the CDR3. V was clipped by 4 bases and J by 3 bases, with 6 bases between them.

The CDR3 DNA follows: TGTGCCAGCAGCTTGCGGGGGTGGGACACTGAAGCTTTCTTT. Encoded protein: CASSLRGWDTEAFF. The chain has TRBV5-6 and TRBJ1-1; a possible D gene is TRBD1 (5 bases). Trimming shortened V by 1 base and J by 3 bases, and 10 bases separated the two germline ends. The CDR3 is 14 amino acids. Germline V gene sequence: CDR1 SGHDT, CDR2 YYEEEE.

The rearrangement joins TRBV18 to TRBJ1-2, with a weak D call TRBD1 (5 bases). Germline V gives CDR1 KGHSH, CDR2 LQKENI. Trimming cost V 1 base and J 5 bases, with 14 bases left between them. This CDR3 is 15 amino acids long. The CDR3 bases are TGTGCCAGCTCACCACAAGCACGATGGACATATGGCTACACCTTC. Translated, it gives CASSPQARWTYGYTF.

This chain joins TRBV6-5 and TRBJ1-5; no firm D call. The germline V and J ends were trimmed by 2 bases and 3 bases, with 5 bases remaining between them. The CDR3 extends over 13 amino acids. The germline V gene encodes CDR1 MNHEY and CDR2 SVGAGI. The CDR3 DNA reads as TGTGCCAGCAGTTACACCTACAATCAGCCCCAGCATTTT. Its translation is CASSYTYNQPQHF.

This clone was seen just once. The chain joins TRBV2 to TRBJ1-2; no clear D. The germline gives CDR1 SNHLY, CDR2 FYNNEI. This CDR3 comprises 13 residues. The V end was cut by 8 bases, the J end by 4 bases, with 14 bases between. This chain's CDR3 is CASGWEGTYGYTF. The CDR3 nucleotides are TGTGCCAGCGGGTGGGAGGGAACCTATGGCTACACCTTC.

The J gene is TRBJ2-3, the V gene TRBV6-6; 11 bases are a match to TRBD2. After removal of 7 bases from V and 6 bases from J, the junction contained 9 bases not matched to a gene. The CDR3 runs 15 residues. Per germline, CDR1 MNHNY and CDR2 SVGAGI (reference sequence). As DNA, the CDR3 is TGTGCCAGCACCGAAATAGCGGGAGGGCCGGATACGCAGTATTTT. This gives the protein CASTEIAGGPDTQYF.

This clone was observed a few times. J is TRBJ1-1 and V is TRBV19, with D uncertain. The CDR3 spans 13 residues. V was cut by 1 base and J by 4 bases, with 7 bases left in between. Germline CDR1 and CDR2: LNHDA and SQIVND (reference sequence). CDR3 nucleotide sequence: TGTGCCAGTAGTATAGGGGGAGTCACTGAAGCTTTCTTT. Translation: CASSIGGVTEAFF. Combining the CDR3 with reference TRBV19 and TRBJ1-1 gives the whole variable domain DGGITQSPKYLFRKEGQNVTLSCEQNLNHDAMYWYRQDPGQGLRLIYYSQIVNDFQKGDIAEGYSVSREKKESFPLTVTSAQKNPTAFYLCASSIGGVTEAFFGQGTRLTVV.